This TCR beta chain was documented in a study of blood T cell repertoires in COVID-19 (dated by TCRdb to 2020 to 2021). About the full investigation: Samples from collaborators originated in the United States, Italy and Spain and spanned both the acute and convalescent phases of COVID-19. The prospective study material was composed of cDNA or gDNA derived from T cells, B-cell-depleted T cells, or PBMCs. The dataset comprised deeply sampled blood TCRbeta repertoires from subjects exposed to, actively infected with, or recovered from COVID-19. A freely available public database, intended as a resource for researchers studying the immune response to SARS-CoV-2, is where the repertoires were released. The samples were drawn from two sources: the first 160 participants of the ongoing ImmuneRACE study, and 1,000 to 1,500 subjects contributed by 6 global collaborators. A de-identified subject ID, COVID-19 status, age in years and sex were almost always included in the sample metadata. Where available, HLA class I and class II types were taken from metadata supplied by the sample provider and were not determined by assay-based typing. Beyond this particular receptor, the publication reports: The amount of clinical and demographic metadata varied by source and participant and was provided uncurated.

Looking up the germline V gene yields CDR1 SGDLS and CDR2 YYNGEE. Inclusive of the bounding cysteine and phenylalanine, the CDR3 is 15 residues long. Only the CDR3 region is kept as DNA, spanning 45 bases read in frame from base 1. Clipping removes 0 bases from V and 6 bases from J, with 2 as the unmatched junction base count. This clone was seen a few times. Its cognate antigen has yet to be identified. No clone much larger than this one lies a single base away; base qualities are absent. TCRbeta CDR3 regions were amplified from genomic DNA using the immunoSEQ Assay, a bias-controlled multiplex PCR. Processing in the source paper ran as follows. The number of nucleated cells in each sample was estimated by amplification of reference gene primers within the assay. To quantify the absolute abundance of each unique TCRbeta CDR3 rearrangement, sequence reads were collapsed and filtered. For each sample, productive Simpson clonality was calculated as the square root of Simpson's diversity index over productive rearrangements. The table was pulled from immuneACCESS by TCRdb, which kept in-frame rearrangements only. Such tables lose some clones; where checked, under half of the loss comes from unresolved V genes, and the rest has no known cause. V and J calls plus clone size are reproduced from that table; the DNA served to infer D and trimming. This sample comprises 100,000 to 150,000 clones, about 87% of them detected only once. Jointly, the top ten make up around 3.4% of the sample.

The collaborating institutions used their own protocols to collect whole blood in K2EDTA tubes. For TCRbeta analysis, collaborators shipped samples as frozen whole blood, isolated PBMCs, or DNA extracted from either of those sample types. Recombination linked TRBV9 to TRBJ2-3; 12 central bases correspond to TRBD2. The TCR comes from a woman in her fifties or sixties with acute or convalescent COVID-19. Sequenced input: peripheral blood. The CDR3 region reads CASSVDGLAGDTQYF. The DNA is TGTGCCAGCAGCGTAGACGGACTAGCGGGGGATACGCAGTATTTT.